The 24 T cell receptor beta chains given below trace back to one sample, sequenced in a study of CD8 T cell repertoires and HIV-1 epitope variants. The antigens of these receptors remain unknown. Only in-frame clones appear in the TCRdb table, and some are missing; sequencing was by immunoSEQ multiplex PCR. The sample carries almost 5,500 clones, roughly two thirds recorded once. The sequencing sample was made of cultured CD8+ T cells derived from PBMCs. Receptors were obtained from a male donor with HIV.

V usage is TRBV15 and J usage is TRBJ1-2; D may be TRBD1 (5 bases). There are 16 residues in the CDR3. CDR1 and CDR2 from the germline V gene are LNHNV and YYDKDF (reference sequence). Trimming took off 0 bases at V and 4 bases at J, with 15 bases between the two ends. The CDR3 sequence is CATSRDRGAQVYGYTF. CDR3 sequence (DNA): TGTGCCACCAGCAGAGATCGAGGGGCCCAGGTCTATGGCTACACCTTC.

V and J are TRBV5-4 and TRBJ2-5; 7 nucleotides align to TRBD1. Germline V lookup: CDR1 SGHNT, CDR2 YYREEE (reference sequence). V lost 1 base and J lost 2; bases outside the gene matches: 5. The CDR3 sequence is 15 residues long. CDR3 loop: CASSLPQGTQETQYF. Here the CDR3 DNA reads TGTGCCAGCAGCTTGCCACAGGGGACACAAGAGACCCAGTACTTC. The full variable domain, rest sourced from reference TRBV5-4 and TRBJ2-5, is ETGVTQSPTHLIKTRGQQVTLRCSSQSGHNTVSWYQQALGQGPQFIFQYYREEENGRGNFPPRFSGLQFPNYSSELNVNALELDDSALYLCASSLPQGTQETQYFGPGTRLLVL.

J is TRBJ1-3 and V is TRBV6-5, with a possible D match to TRBD2 (5 bases). The J call is uncertain, as TRBJ2-2 better fits the DNA end. Germline V gene sequence: CDR1 MNHEY, CDR2 SVGAGI. CDR3 length equals 16 residues. The CDR3 here is CASSSERQANTGELFF. The CDR3 DNA reads TGTGCCAGCAGTTCCGAGCGGCAAGCGAACACCGGGGAGCTGTTTTTT.

In its sample, this clone was seen a few times. The chain is built from TRBV5-6 and TRBJ1-1; TRBD1 might be the D (5 bases). The germline V gene has CDR1 SGHDT and CDR2 YYEEEE. This CDR3 is 15 amino acids long. Trimming pared 4 bases from V and 4 bases from J, leaving 17 bases between. The CDR3, as DNA: TGTGCCAGCAGCCCGGGGGGAGGGGACTCCACTGAAGCTTTCTTT. This encodes CASSPGGGDSTEAFF.

The chain employs TRBV11-1 and TRBJ2-7, with 9 bases lining up with TRBD1. CDR3 length: 15 amino acids. With V trimmed by 1 base and J by 3 bases, 4 bases remained unmatched. Per the germline V gene, CDR1 is SGHAT and CDR2 is FQDESV (reference sequence). The CDR3: CASSLVPDRGYEQYF. For the CDR3, the DNA is TGTGCCAGCAGCTTAGTCCCGGACAGGGGCTACGAGCAGTACTTC.

V usage is TRBV19 and J usage is TRBJ2-1; D uncertain. CDR3 length: 16 residues. V lost 2 bases to trimming and J lost 0 bases, with 11 bases between them. CDR1 LNHDA and CDR2 SQIVND come from the germline V gene (reference sequence). CDR3 in amino acids: CASSILSESSYNEQFF. The CDR3 coding sequence is TGTGCCAGTAGTATATTGAGCGAGAGCTCCTACAATGAGCAGTTCTTC.

The rearrangement uses TRBV2 and TRBJ2-1; 8 bases fit TRBD2. This CDR3 is built from 15 residues. Germline values: CDR1 SNHLY, CDR2 FYNNEI. The ends lost 4 bases at V and 6 bases at J; junction bases unmatched: 8. CDR3 bases: TGTGCCAGCAGTGGTAATAGCGGGATAGGCAATGAGCAGTTCTTC. This translates into CASSGNSGIGNEQFF.

This chain joins TRBV2 and TRBJ1-1; D is undetermined. V lost 6 bases and J lost 1, with 9 bases in between. Germline CDR1 is SNHLY and CDR2 is FYNNEI. The CDR3 spans 13 residues. The CDR3 bases are TGTGCCAGCAGGCGACGCGAGAACACTGAAGCTTTCTTT. Amino acids: CASRRRENTEAFF.

The chain has TRBV27 and TRBJ2-3, with D possibly being TRBD1 or TRBD2 (5 bases each). This CDR3 has 15 residues. Germline V gene lookup returns CDR1 MNHEY and CDR2 SMNVEV (reference sequence). Trimming took off 3 bases at V and 0 bases at J, with 10 bases between the two ends. The CDR3 reads CASSFEGYSTDTQYF. The DNA of the CDR3 is TGTGCCAGCAGTTTCGAGGGGTATAGCACAGATACGCAGTATTTT.

J is TRBJ2-3 and V is TRBV5-6; 7 nucleotides agree with TRBD2. V lost 4 bases and J lost 0; bases outside the gene matches: 8. The CDR3 has 16 residues. Per the germline V gene, CDR1 is SGHDT and CDR2 is YYEEEE. The DNA of the CDR3 is TGTGCCAGCAGCCCGGGACTACCCCTGAGCACAGATACGCAGTATTTT. Protein: CASSPGLPLSTDTQYF.

CDR3 DNA: TGTGCCAGCAGTGAAGTTGCTAGCGGGAACCCCAATGAGCAGTTCTTC. This encodes CASSEVASGNPNEQFF. This rearrangement joins TRBV2 to TRBJ2-1; 9 nucleotides match TRBD2. Unmatched junction bases numbered 7, after V lost 1 base and J lost 6 bases. The CDR3 loop spans 16 amino acids. Germline V lookup: CDR1 SNHLY, CDR2 FYNNEI.

This clone was observed once. This sequence joins TRBV11-3 and TRBJ1-1; D unclear. The germline V gene has CDR1 SGHNT and CDR2 YENEEA. V was clipped by 1 base and J by 0 bases, with 18 bases between them. The CDR3 sequence is 18 residues long. The CDR3 spells CASSLGPGQLEMNTEAFF. CDR3 in DNA: TGTGCCAGCAGCTTAGGTCCCGGCCAGTTGGAGATGAACACTGAAGCTTTCTTT. Based on the CDR3 plus reference TRBV11-3 and TRBJ1-1, the full variable domain is EAGVVQSPRYKIIEKKQPVAFWCNPISGHNTLYWYLQNLGQGPELLIRYENEEAVDDSQLPKDRFSAERLKGVDSTLKIQPAELGDSAVYLCASSLGPGQLEMNTEAFFGQGTRLTVV.

J is TRBJ2-7 and V is TRBV4-3; 8 bases are shared with TRBD2. V gave up 0 bases and J gave up 0 bases; unmatched junction bases: 4. CDR1 is LGHNA and CDR2 is YSLEER in the germline V gene. The CDR3 has 16 residues. The CDR3 loop is CASSQEWAGGSYEQYF. The CDR3 DNA follows: TGCGCCAGCAGCCAAGAATGGGCGGGGGGCTCCTACGAGCAGTACTTC.

The chain combines TRBV6-5 with TRBJ1-2; weak D call: TRBD1 (5 bases). The V end was cut by 2 bases, the J end by 8 bases, with 15 bases between. The germline V gene has CDR1 MNHEY and CDR2 SVGAGI. The CDR3 has 14 amino acids. DNA of the CDR3: TGTGCCAGCAGTTACCAAGGAGGGGCCGGGGGCTACACCTTC. It encodes CASSYQGGAGGYTF.

The genes are TRBV7-3 and TRBJ2-7; 7 nucleotides agree with TRBD1. The CDR3 runs 14 residues. Germline assignment: CDR1 SGHTA and CDR2 FQGTGA. V was clipped by 5 bases and J by 7 bases; unmatched bases: 11. Here the CDR3 reads CASSRQGSGSEQYF. CDR3 nucleotide sequence: TGTGCCAGCAGCCGACAGGGCTCAGGGAGTGAGCAGTACTTC.

V usage is TRBV7-9 and J usage is TRBJ2-7; 9 positions match TRBD1. The germline gives CDR1 SEHNR, CDR2 FQNEAQ (reference sequence). This CDR3 spans 16 amino acids. The ends lost 5 bases at V and 4 bases at J; junction bases unmatched: 12. In DNA form, the CDR3 reads TGTGCCAGCAGCCCCCAGCCCGGGACAGGGAAGTACGAGCAGTACTTC. It is translated as CASSPQPGTGKYEQYF. The variable domain in full, with the rest retrieved from reference TRBV7-9 and TRBJ2-7, is DTGVSQNPRHKITKRGQNVTFRCDPISEHNRLYWYRQTLGQGPEFLTYFQNEAQLEKSRLLSDRFSAERPKGSFSTLEIQRTEQGDSAMYLCASSPQPGTGKYEQYFGPGTRLTVT.

This clone was seen a single time. V is TRBV7-3 and J is TRBJ2-5; D unresolved. Trimming removed 1 base from V and 5 bases from J, with 14 bases in between. The CDR3 contains 15 residues. From germline, CDR1 is SGHTA and CDR2 FQGTGA. The CDR3 DNA is TGTGCCAGCAGCTTAAGCGGCAGTCTAACGGAGACCCAGTACTTC. Amino acid sequence: CASSLSGSLTETQYF. The whole variable domain, filled in from reference TRBV7-3 and TRBJ2-5, reads GAGVSQTPSNKVTEKGKYVELRCDPISGHTALYWYRQSLGQGPEFLIYFQGTGAADDSGLPNDRFFAVRPEGSVSTLKIQRTERGDSAVYLCASSLSGSLTETQYFGPGTRLLVL.

The chain carries TRBV5-4 and TRBJ2-3; 10 nucleotides line up with TRBD2. Trimming took 2 bases from V and 2 from J; bases not matched to a gene: 5. The germline gives CDR1 SGHNT, CDR2 YYREEE (reference sequence). The CDR3 covers 16 residues. The CDR3 nucleotides read TGTGCCAGCAGCTTACCTAGCGGGGGAACCACAGATACGCAGTATTTT. Translating it yields CASSLPSGGTTDTQYF.

The chain carries TRBV5-6 and TRBJ2-3, with 15 positions matching TRBD2. Germline CDR1 is SGHDT and CDR2 is YYEEEE. The CDR3 is made up of 17 amino acids. Losses at the gene ends were 3 bases for V and 4 bases for J; bases not matched to a gene: 6. DNA for the CDR3: TGTGCCAGCAGCTCGGAAGGACTAGCGGGAGGGCCAGATACGCAGTATTTT. This gives the protein CASSSEGLAGGPDTQYF.

The sample holds a few counts of this clone. The chain is built from TRBV19 and TRBJ2-7, with a possible D match to TRBD1 (7 bases). Germline values: CDR1 LNHDA, CDR2 SQIVND (reference sequence). The CDR3 consists of 15 residues. V lost 4 bases and J lost 7, with 20 bases in between. The chain's CDR3 is CASSSSGDSAREQYF. For the CDR3, the DNA is TGTGCCAGTAGTAGTTCGGGGGACAGCGCTAGGGAGCAGTACTTC.

The rearrangement uses TRBV28 and TRBJ1-1; 7 bases align to TRBD1. This CDR3 has 12 residues. The germline V gene encodes CDR1 MDHEN and CDR2 SYDVKM. Unmatched junction bases numbered 4, after V lost 6 bases and J lost 6 bases. The CDR3 DNA reads TGTGCCAGCAGCCAAGGGACAGCTGAAGCTTTCTTT. It translates to CASSQGTAEAFF.

The chain carries TRBV2 and TRBJ2-2; 8 bases match TRBD1. Germline V gives CDR1 SNHLY, CDR2 FYNNEI. The V and J ends lost 8 bases and 5 bases, in that order; junction bases with no gene match: 4. This CDR3 is 13 amino acids long. The CDR3: CASETGATGELFF. CDR3 bases: TGTGCCAGCGAGACAGGGGCGACCGGGGAGCTGTTTTTT.

V gene TRBV15 combines with J gene TRBJ1-5; D unclear. CDR3 size: 15 residues. Trimming took off 1 base at V and 4 bases at J, with 11 bases between the two ends. CDR1 is LNHNV, CDR2 YYDKDF, per germline (reference sequence). In DNA form, the CDR3 reads TGTGCCACCAGCAGAGCTCGACTACCTAATCAGCCCCAGCATTTT. This sequence encodes CATSRARLPNQPQHF.

The genes are TRBV7-9 and TRBJ2-2; D ambiguous. This CDR3 has 15 residues. With 5 bases removed from V and 4 bases from J, the gap between germline ends came to 14 bases. Germline assignment: CDR1 SEHNR and CDR2 FQNEAQ (reference sequence). The chain's CDR3 is CASSPSSVGTGELFF. The CDR3 nucleotides are TGTGCCAGCAGCCCAAGCTCTGTGGGCACCGGGGAGCTGTTTTTT.